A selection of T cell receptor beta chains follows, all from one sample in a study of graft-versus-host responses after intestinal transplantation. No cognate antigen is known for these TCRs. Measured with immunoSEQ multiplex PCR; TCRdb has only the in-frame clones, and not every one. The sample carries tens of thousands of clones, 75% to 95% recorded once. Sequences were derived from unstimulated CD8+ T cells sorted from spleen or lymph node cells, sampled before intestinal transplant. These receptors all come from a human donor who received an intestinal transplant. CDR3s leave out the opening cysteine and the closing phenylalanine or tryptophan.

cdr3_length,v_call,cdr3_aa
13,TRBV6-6,ASSYSGGSTDTQY
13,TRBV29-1,SVEDPKTNSYEQY
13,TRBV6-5,ASSYGGQGLYEQY
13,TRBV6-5,ASRLGRTNTGELF
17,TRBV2,ASSEVLGGTSPVQETQY
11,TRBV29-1,SVGTSGVETQY
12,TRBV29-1,SVELWESSYEQY
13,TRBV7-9,ASSLGGNSRPEAF
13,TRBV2,ASSALDSPNQPQH
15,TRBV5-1,ASSKGLAGISSYEQY
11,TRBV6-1,ASIPPGVSPLH
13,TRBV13,ASSLGRTGNYEQY
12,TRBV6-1,ASSSLEGYYGYT
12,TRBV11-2,ASSFVEGRPEAF
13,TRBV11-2,ASSDLAGSTDTQY
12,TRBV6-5,ASSETGLTLEQY
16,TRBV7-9,ASSSPAGLSSYNSPLH
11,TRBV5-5,ASSLWGNPEAF
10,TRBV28,ASNSNSYEQY
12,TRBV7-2,ASSSTWWNTEAF
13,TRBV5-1,ASSLQQGANYGYT
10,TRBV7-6,ASSTEGHEQY
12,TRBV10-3,AINPAAGSETQY
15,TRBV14,ASSQEVPGTPNEKLF
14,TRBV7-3,ASSYTGVGSYNEQF
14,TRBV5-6,ASSLVRVADTGELF
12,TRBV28,ASWGGTGANEQY
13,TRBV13,ASSSDNHKNYGYT
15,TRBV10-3,AISEGHRGGSGNTIY
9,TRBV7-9,ASSPSYEQY
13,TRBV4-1,ASSQDRTGVTEAF
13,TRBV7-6,ASSLGPTGSGELF